This is a list of T cell receptor beta chains from one sample in a study of CD8+ T cells in alopecia areata. Assay used: immunoSEQ multiplex PCR; TCRdb lists only in-frame clones, some missing. Of 200,000 to 250,000 clones in the sample, about 58% were seen once. Sequencing was performed on CD4+ T cells sorted from blood, taken at week 4, from a patient treated with tofacitinib. These TCRs come from a human donor with alopecia areata. Both conserved end residues are part of each CDR3. A D gene is named only where the DNA matches it firmly. Clone size is shown for a subset of rows, as once, few, many or a class of expanded clone.

TRBJ1-2,-,TRBV6-1,-,TGTGCCAGCAGTCGGACAGCCAACTATGGCTACACCTTC,CASSRTANYGYTF
TRBJ1-4,-,TRBV5-1,-,TGCGCCAGCAGCTCCGAAGTGGGAGAACTGTTTTTT,CASSSEVGELFF
TRBJ2-2,-,TRBV10-3,-,TGTGCCATCAGTGAGCAGGGTTTCCCCGGGGAGCTGTTTTTT,CAISEQGFPGELFF
TRBJ1-4,-,TRBV4-3,-,TGCGCCAGCAGCCAAGTAGATCAAGGAGATGAAAAACTGTTTTTT,CASSQVDQGDEKLFF
TRBJ2-7,-,TRBV29-1,-,TGCAGCGTTGCGCCAGGCGTCGGGACCTACGAGCAGTACTTC,CSVAPGVGTYEQYF
TRBJ2-7,-,TRBV9,-,TGTGCCAGCAGCCCGAAGACTCAGGGACACCACTACGAGCAGTACTTC,CASSPKTQGHHYEQYF
TRBJ1-1,-,TRBV29-1,-,TGCAGCGTCGCTTTCGGCTTGAACACTGAAGCTTTCTTT,CSVAFGLNTEAFF
TRBJ1-5,few,TRBV28,-,TGTGCCAGCAGTAGGGGAGTTCAGCCCCAGCATTTT,CASSRGVQPQHF
TRBJ1-1,-,TRBV30,-,TGTGCCTGGAGTGTCAGACCTAACACTGAAGCTTTCTTT,CAWSVRPNTEAFF
TRBJ2-2,-,TRBV29-1,-,TGCAGCGTTGATCGGGGAGCCACCGGGGAGCTGTTTTTT,CSVDRGATGELFF
TRBJ2-5,-,TRBV5-1,TRBD1,TGCGCCAGCAGCCCTATTGGGACAGGGAAAGAGACCCAGTACTTC,CASSPIGTGKETQYF
TRBJ1-2,-,TRBV28,TRBD1,TGTGCCAGCGGCGAAGGGGGCAACTATGGCTACACCTTC,CASGEGGNYGYTF
TRBJ1-6,few,TRBV7-2,TRBD1,TGTGCCAGCAGCCTTGGACAGGGGTATTCACCCCTCCACTTT,CASSLGQGYSPLHF
TRBJ2-7,-,TRBV25-1,-,TGTGCCAGCACTGGGCAGGGGAGTTCCTACGAGCAGTACTTC,CASTGQGSSYEQYF
TRBJ1-2,-,TRBV9,-,TGTGCCAGCAGCGTAGACTCAGCCTATGGCTACACCTTC,CASSVDSAYGYTF
TRBJ2-5,few,TRBV10-2,-,TGCGCCAGCAGTGAACAAGAGACCCAGTACTTC,CASSEQETQYF
TRBJ2-5,-,TRBV9,-,TGTGCCAGCAGCGCCTCCGTGTTGAGGGACCAAGAGACCCAGTACTTC,CASSASVLRDQETQYF
TRBJ2-6,few,TRBV5-5,-,TGTGCCAGCAGCCACTCGGGACCCAACCGCCCCGGGGCCAACGTCCTGACTTTC,CASSHSGPNRPGANVLTF
TRBJ1-2,few,TRBV29-1,-,TGCAGCGCCTTCCCAGAGGGGAATGGCTACACCTTC,CSAFPEGNGYTF
TRBJ2-4,-,TRBV30,-,TGTGCCTGGAGCGTGGGCTTTGAAGGGGGAGCCAAAAACATTCAGTACTTC,CAWSVGFEGGAKNIQYF
TRBJ2-7,-,TRBV27,-,TGTGCCAAACTCGGGGAGCAGTACTTC,CAKLGEQYF